This T cell receptor beta chain was found in a study of control samples from healthy donors and cancer patients. CDR3 length: 13 amino acids. V gave up 7 bases and J gave up 2 bases; unmatched junction bases: 2. CDR1 and CDR2 (germline): MNHEY, SVGAGI. Using immunoSEQ multiplex PCR, the repertoire was profiled, and TCRdb retains in-frame clones only, with some absent. The data hold 80,000 or so clones, with approximately 94% observed a single time. Sequencing used blood. The rearrangement joins TRBV6-5 to TRBJ2-7, with TRBD1 matching over 10 bases. The TCR was taken from a woman aged 40 to 55 in good health. CDR3 sequence (DNA): TGTGCCAGCAAAGGGACAGGGGCCTACGAGCAGTACTTC. This translates into CASKGTGAYEQYF.